This T cell receptor (beta chain) emerged from a study of shared clonotypes between healthy human individuals. Germline V gives CDR1 SNHLY, CDR2 FYNNEI. V was shortened by 3 bases and J by 3 bases, with 12 bases between the two germline ends. This CDR3 comprises 14 residues. In replicate PCRs of sorted subsets, approximately 190 ng DNA, about 30,000 T cell genomes, was used. Sequencing used immunoSEQ multiplex PCR; TCRdb keeps in-frame clones, though not all of them. The data contain 1.5 million to 2.5 million clones, about 95% of them seen just once; the ten biggest clones take up 1.2%. Naive CD8 cells lacked CD45RO, underwent positive selection for CCR7 and left out terminally differentiated effector memory CD45RA+ cells. The donors, all of them Caucasian adults, lived in Nashville, Tennessee.

The V call is TRBV2, the J call TRBJ2-7, with no clear D. Material: naive CD8+ T cells sorted from blood. The source is a man between 18 and 35 years old in good health. In nucleotides, the CDR3 is TGTGCCAGCAGTGATAATCCTCTCTACTACGAGCAGTACTTC. Encoded protein: CASSDNPLYYEQYF.